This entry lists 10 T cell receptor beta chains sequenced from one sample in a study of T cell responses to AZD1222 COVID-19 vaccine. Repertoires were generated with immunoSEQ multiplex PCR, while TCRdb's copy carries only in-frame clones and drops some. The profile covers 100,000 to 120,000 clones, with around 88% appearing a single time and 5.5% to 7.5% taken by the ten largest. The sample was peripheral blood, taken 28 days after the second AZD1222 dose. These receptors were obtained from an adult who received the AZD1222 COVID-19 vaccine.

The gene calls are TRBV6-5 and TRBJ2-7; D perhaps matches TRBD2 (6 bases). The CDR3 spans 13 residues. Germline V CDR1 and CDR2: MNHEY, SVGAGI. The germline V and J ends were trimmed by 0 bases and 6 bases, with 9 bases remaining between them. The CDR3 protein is CASSYSEGREQYF. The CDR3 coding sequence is TGTGCCAGCAGTTACTCGGAGGGGCGCGAGCAGTACTTC.

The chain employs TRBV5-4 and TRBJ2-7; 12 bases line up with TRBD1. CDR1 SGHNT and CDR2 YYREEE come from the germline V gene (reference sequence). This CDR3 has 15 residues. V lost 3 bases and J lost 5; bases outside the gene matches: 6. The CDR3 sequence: CASSSGGTGGDEQYF. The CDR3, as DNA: TGTGCCAGCAGCTCGGGTGGGACAGGGGGCGACGAGCAGTACTTC.

CDR3 loop: CASSLPGLAGSTDTQYF. CDR3 DNA: TGCGCCAGCAGCTTGCCCGGACTAGCGGGGAGCACAGATACGCAGTATTTT. The V gene is TRBV5-1, the J gene TRBJ2-3, with 12 positions matching TRBD2. After removal of 1 base from V and 0 bases from J, the junction contained 3 bases not matched to a gene. CDR3 length: 17 residues. Looked up from germline, CDR1 is SGHRS and CDR2 is YFSETQ. Complete variable domain (other parts from reference TRBV5-1 and TRBJ2-3): KAGVTQTPRYLIKTRGQQVTLSCSPISGHRSVSWYQQTPGQGLQFLFEYFSETQRNKGNFPGRFSGRQFSNSRSEMNVSTLELGDSALYLCASSLPGLAGSTDTQYFGPGTRLTVL.

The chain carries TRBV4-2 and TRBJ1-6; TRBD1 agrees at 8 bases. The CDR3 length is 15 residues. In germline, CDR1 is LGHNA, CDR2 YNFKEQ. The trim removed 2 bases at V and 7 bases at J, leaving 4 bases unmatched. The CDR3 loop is CASSQMGTGNSPLHF. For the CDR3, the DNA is TGTGCCAGCAGCCAAATGGGGACAGGAAATTCACCCCTCCACTTT.

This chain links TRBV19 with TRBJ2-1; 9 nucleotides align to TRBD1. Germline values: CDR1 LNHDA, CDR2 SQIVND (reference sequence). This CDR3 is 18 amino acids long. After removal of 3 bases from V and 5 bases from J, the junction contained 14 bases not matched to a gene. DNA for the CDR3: TGTGCCAGTAGTATCGGTCTCGGGTCGGGACAGGGAAACAATGAGCAGTTCTTC. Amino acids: CASSIGLGSGQGNNEQFF.

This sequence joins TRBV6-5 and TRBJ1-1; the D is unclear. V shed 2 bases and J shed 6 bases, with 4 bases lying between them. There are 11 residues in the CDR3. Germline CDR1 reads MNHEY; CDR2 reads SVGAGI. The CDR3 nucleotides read TGTGCCAGCAGTTACGGTCCTGAAGCTTTCTTT. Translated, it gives CASSYGPEAFF.

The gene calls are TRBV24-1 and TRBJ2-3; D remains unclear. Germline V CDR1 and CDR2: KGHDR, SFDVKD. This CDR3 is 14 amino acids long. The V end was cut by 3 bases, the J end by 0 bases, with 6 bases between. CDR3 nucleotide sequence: TGTGCCACCAGTGATCTCTGGAGCACAGATACGCAGTATTTT. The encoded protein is CATSDLWSTDTQYF.

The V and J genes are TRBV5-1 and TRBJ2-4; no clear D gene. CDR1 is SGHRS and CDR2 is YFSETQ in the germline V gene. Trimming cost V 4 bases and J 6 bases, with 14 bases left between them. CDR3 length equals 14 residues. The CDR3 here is CASSPDPGLNIQYF. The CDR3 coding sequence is TGCGCCAGCAGCCCGGACCCCGGGTTAAACATTCAGTACTTC.

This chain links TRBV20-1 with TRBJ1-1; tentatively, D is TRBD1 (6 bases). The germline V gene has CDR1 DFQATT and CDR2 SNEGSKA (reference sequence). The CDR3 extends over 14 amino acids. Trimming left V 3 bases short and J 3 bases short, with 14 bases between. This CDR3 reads CSASNRVGHTEAFF. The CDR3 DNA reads TGCAGTGCTAGTAACAGGGTTGGGCACACTGAAGCTTTCTTT.

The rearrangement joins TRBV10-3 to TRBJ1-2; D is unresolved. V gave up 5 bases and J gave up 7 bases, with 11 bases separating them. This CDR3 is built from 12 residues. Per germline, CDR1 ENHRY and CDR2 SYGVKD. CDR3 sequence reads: CAISQDDIGYTF. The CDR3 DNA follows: TGTGCCATCAGTCAGGACGATATTGGCTACACCTTC.